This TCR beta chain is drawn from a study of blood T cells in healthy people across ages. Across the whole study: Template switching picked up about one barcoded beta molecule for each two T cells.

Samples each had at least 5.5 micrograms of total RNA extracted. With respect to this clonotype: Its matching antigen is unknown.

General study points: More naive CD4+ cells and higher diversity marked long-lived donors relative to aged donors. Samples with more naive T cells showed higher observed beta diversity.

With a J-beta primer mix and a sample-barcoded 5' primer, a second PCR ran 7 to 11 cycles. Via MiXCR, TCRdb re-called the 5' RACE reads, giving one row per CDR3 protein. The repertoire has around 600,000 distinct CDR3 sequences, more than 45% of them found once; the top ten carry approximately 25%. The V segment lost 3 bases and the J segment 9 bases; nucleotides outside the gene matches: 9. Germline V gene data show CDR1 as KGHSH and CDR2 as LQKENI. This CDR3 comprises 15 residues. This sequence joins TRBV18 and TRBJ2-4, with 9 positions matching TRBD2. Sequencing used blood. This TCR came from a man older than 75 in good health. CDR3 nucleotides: TGTGCCAGCTCACCGGGTACTAGCGGGTACGGCATTCAGTACTTC. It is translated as CASSPGTSGYGIQYF.